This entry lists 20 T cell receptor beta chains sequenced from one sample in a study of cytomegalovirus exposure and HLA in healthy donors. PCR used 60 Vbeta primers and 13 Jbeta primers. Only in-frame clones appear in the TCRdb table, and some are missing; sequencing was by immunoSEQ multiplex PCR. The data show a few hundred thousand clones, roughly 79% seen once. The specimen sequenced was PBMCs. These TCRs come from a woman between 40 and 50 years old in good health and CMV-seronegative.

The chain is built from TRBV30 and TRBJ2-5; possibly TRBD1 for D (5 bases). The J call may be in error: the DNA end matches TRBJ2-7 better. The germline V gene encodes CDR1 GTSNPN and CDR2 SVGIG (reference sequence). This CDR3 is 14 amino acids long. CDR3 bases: TGTGCCTGGAGTTTCCAAGGGGTAGAGTACGAGCAGTACTTC. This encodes CAWSFQGVEYEQYF.

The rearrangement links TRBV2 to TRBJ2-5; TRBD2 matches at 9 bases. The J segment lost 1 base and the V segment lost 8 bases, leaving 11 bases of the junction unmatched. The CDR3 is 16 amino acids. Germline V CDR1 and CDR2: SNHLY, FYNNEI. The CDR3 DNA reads TGTGCCAGCCGCCGAGGGAGCGGGGGGCCCCAAGAGACCCAGTACTTC. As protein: CASRRGSGGPQETQYF.

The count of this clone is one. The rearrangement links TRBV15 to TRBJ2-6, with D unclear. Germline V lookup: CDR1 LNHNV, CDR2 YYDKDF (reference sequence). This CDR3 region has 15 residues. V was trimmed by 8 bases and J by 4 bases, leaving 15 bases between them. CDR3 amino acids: CATSRDLVGANVLTF. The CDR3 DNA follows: TGTGCCACCTCCCGCGATCTTGTCGGGGCCAACGTCCTGACTTTC.

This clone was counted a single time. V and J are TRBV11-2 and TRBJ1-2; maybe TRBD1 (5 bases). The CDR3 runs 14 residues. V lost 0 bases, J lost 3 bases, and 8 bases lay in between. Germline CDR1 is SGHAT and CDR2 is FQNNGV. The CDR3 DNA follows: TGTGCCAGCAGCTTAGATTTAGGGGACTATGGCTACACCTTC. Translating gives CASSLDLGDYGYTF.

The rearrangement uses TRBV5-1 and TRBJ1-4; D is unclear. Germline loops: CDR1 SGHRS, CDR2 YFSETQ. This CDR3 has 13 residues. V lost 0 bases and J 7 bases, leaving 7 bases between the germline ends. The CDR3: CASSLGFSEKLFF. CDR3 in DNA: TGCGCCAGCAGCTTGGGTTTTAGTGAAAAACTGTTTTTT. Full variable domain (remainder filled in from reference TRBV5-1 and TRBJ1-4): KAGVTQTPRYLIKTRGQQVTLSCSPISGHRSVSWYQQTPGQGLQFLFEYFSETQRNKGNFPGRFSGRQFSNSRSEMNVSTLELGDSALYLCASSLGFSEKLFFGSGTQLSVL.

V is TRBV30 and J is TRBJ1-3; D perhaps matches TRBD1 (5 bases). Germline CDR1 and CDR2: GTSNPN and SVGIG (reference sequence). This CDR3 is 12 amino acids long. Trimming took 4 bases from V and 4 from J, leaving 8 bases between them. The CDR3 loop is CAWKDTGNTIYF. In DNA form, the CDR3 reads TGTGCCTGGAAGGACACAGGAAACACCATATATTTT.

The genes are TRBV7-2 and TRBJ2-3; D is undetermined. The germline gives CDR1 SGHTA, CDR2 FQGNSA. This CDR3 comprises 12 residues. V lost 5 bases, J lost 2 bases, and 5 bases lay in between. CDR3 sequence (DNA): TGTGCCAGCAGCCCGGTCACAGATACGCAGTATTTT. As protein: CASSPVTDTQYF.

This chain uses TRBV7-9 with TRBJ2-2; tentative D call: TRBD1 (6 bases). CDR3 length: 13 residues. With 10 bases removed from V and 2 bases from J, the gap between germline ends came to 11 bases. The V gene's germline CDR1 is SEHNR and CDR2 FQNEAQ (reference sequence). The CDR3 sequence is CATQDSNTGELFF. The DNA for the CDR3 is TGTGCCACACAGGACAGCAACACCGGGGAGCTGTTTTTT.

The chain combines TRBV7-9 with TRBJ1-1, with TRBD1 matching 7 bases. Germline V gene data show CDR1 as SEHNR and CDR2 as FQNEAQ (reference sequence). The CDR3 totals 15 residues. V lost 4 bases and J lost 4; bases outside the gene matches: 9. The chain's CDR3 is CASSSDRDGSTEAFF. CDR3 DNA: TGTGCCAGCAGCTCCGACAGGGATGGTAGCACTGAAGCTTTCTTT.

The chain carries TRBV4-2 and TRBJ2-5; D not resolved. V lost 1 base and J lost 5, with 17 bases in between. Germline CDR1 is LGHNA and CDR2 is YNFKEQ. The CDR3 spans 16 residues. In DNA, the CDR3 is TGTGCCAGCAGCCAAGGTCAGTCGTTACCCTCGGAGACCCAGTACTTC. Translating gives CASSQGQSLPSETQYF.

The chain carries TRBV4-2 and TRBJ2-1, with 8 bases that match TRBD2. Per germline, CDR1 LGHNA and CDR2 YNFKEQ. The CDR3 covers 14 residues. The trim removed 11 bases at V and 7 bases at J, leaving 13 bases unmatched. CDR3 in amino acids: CACNSGGPYNEQFF. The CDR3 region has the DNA TGTGCCTGTAACTCGGGGGGGCCGTATAATGAGCAGTTCTTC.

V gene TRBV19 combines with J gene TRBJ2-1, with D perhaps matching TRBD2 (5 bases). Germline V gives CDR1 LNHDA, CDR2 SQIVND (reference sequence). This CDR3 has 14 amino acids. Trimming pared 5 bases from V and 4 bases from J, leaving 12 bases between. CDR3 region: CASSFGLPYNEQFF. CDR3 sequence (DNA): TGTGCCAGTAGTTTCGGACTCCCATACAATGAGCAGTTCTTC. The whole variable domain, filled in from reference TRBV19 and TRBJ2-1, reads DGGITQSPKYLFRKEGQNVTLSCEQNLNHDAMYWYRQDPGQGLRLIYYSQIVNDFQKGDIAEGYSVSREKKESFPLTVTSAQKNPTAFYLCASSFGLPYNEQFFGPGTRLTVL.

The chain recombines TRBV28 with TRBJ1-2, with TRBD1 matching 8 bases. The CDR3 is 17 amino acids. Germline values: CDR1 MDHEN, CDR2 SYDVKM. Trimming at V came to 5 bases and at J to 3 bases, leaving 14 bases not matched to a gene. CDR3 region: CASSPPIRQGRDYGYTF. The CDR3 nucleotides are TGTGCCAGCAGTCCCCCAATACGACAGGGGAGGGACTATGGCTACACCTTC.

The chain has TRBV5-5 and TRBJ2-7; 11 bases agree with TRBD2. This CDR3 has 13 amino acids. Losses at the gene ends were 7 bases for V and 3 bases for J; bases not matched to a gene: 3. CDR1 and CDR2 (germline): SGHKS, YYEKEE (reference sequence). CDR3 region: CASSSGGYYEQYF. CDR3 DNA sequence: TGTGCCAGCTCTAGCGGGGGGTACTACGAGCAGTACTTC.

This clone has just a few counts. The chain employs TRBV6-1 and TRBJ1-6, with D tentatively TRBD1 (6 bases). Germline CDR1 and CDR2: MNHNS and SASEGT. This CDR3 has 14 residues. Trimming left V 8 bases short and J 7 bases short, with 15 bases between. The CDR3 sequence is CASGLGGGNSPLHF. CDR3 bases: TGTGCCAGCGGATTAGGGGGAGGGAATTCACCCCTCCACTTT.

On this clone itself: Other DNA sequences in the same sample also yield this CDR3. In DNA, the CDR3 is TGTGCCAGCAGTTTGCTCGACAGGGTAAGGAATCAGCCCCAGCATTTT. It specifies CASSLLDRVRNQPQHF. The rearrangement uses TRBV28 and TRBJ1-5; 7 bases agree with TRBD1. Germline lookup yields CDR1 MDHEN and CDR2 SYDVKM. The CDR3 is 16 amino acids. The V segment lost 3 bases and the J segment 4 bases; nucleotides outside the gene matches: 9.

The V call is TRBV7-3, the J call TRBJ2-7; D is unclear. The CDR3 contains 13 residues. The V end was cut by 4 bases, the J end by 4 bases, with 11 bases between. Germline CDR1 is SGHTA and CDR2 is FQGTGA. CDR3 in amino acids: CASSSETTYEQYF. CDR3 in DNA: TGTGCCAGCAGCTCTGAAACAACATACGAGCAGTACTTC.

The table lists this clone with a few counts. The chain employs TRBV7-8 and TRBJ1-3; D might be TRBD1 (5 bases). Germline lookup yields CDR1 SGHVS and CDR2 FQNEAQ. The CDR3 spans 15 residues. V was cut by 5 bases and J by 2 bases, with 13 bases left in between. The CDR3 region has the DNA TGTGCCAGCAGCGCCCGGGGGGACGCTGGAAACACCATATATTTT. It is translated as CASSARGDAGNTIYF.

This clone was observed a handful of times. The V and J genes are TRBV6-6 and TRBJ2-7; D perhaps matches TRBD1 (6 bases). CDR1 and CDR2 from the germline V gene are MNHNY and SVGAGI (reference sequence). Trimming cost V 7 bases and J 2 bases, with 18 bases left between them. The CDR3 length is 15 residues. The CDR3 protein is CASNTPGARPYEQYF. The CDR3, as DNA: TGTGCCAGCAATACCCCAGGGGCGAGGCCCTACGAGCAGTACTTC.

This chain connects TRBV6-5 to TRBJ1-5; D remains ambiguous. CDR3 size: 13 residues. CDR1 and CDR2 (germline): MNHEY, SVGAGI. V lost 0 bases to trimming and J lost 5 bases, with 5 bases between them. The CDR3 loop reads CASSYSGDQPQHF. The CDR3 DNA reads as TGTGCCAGCAGTTACTCGGGAGATCAGCCCCAGCATTTT.